Described below is a single T cell receptor (beta chain) sequence and its context. The antigen remains unidentified. Libraries were prepared by immunoSEQ multiplex PCR; TCRdb keeps only in-frame clonotypes and omits some of them. This sample has approximately 47,000 clones; roughly nine tenths occur once, and the top ten carry about 10%. This entry belongs to a study of CD4+ T cells in melanoma. Study-level results: In melanoma, neoantigen-specific CD4+ T cells reportedly differed in differentiation state.

The CDR3 is 15 amino acids. V shed 4 bases, J shed 1 base, and the junction held 3 bases outside the gene matches. Germline CDR1 and CDR2: MNHEY and SVGAGI. The specimen was peripheral blood. The clonotype originates from a human donor with melanoma. The chain has TRBV6-5 and TRBJ1-1; 10 bases line up with TRBD1. In DNA, the CDR3 is TGTGCCAGCAGTTTGACAGGGGGCACGAACACTGAAGCTTTCTTT. Amino acid sequence: CASSLTGGTNTEAFF.